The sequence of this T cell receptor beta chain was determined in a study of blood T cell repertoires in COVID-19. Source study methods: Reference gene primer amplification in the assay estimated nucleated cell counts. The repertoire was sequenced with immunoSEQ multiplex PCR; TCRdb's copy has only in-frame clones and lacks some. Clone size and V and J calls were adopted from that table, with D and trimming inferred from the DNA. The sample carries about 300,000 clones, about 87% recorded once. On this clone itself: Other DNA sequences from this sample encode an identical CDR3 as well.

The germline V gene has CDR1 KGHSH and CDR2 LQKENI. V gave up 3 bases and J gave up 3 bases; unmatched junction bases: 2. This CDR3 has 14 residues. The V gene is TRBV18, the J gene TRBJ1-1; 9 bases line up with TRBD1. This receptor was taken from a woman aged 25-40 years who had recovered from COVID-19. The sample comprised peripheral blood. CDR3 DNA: TGTGCCAGCTCACCGACAGGGGGTGACACTGAAGCTTTCTTT. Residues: CASSPTGGDTEAFF.